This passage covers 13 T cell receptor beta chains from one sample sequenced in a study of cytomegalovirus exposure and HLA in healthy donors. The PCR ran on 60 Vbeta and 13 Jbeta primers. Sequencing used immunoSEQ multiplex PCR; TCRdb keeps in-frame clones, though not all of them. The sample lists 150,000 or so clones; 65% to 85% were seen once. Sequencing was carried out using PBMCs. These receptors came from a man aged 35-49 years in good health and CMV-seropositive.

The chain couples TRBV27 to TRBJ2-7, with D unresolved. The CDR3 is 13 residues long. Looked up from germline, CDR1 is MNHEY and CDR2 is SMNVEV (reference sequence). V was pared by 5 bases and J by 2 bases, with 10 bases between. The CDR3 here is CASSPTVPYEQYF. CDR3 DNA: TGTGCCAGCAGTCCAACGGTACCCTACGAGCAGTACTTC.

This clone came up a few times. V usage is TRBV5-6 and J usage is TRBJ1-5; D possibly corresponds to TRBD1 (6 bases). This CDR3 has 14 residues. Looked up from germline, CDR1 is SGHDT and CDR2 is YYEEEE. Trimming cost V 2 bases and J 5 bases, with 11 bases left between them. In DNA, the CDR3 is TGTGCCAGCAGCTTAGGACAGTGGGATCAGCCCCAGCATTTT. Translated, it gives CASSLGQWDQPQHF.

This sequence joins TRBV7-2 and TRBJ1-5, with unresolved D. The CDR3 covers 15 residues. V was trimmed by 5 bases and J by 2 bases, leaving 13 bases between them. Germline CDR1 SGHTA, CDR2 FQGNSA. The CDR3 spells CASSPSRGGNQPQHF. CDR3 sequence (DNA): TGTGCCAGCAGCCCATCCCGGGGTGGCAATCAGCCCCAGCATTTT.

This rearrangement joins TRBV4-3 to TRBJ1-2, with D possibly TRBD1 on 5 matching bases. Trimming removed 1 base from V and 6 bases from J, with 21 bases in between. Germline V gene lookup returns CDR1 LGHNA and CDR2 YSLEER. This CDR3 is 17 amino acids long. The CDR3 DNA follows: TGCGCCAGCAGCCAAGGGGCAGGGCGAAAACTGTTGGATGGCTACACCTTC. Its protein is CASSQGAGRKLLDGYTF.

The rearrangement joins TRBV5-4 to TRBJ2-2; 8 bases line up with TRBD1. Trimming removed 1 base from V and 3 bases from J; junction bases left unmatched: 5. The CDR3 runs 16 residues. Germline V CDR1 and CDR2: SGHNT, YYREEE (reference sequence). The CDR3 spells CASSLSAGGDTGELFF. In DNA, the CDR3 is TGTGCCAGCAGCTTGTCTGCAGGGGGCGACACCGGGGAGCTGTTTTTT.

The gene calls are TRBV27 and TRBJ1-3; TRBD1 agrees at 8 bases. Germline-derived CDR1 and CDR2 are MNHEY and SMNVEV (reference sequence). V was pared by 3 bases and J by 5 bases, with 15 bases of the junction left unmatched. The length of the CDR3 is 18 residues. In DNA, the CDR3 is TGTGCCAGCAGTTTCCACACCCCGGACAGGGCAGGGCGAAACACCATATATTTT. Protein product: CASSFHTPDRAGRNTIYF.

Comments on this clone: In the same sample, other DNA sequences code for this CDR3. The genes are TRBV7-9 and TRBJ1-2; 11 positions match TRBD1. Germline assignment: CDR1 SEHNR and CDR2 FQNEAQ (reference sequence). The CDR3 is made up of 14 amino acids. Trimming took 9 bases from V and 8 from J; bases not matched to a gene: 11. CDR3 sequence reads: CASSLLGQGGGYTF. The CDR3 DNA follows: TGTGCCAGTAGCCTTCTGGGACAGGGGGGCGGCTACACCTTC. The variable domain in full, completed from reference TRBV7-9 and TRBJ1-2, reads DTGVSQNPRHKITKRGQNVTFRCDPISEHNRLYWYRQTLGQGPEFLTYFQNEAQLEKSRLLSDRFSAERPKGSFSTLEIQRTEQGDSAMYLCASSLLGQGGGYTFGSGTRLTVV.

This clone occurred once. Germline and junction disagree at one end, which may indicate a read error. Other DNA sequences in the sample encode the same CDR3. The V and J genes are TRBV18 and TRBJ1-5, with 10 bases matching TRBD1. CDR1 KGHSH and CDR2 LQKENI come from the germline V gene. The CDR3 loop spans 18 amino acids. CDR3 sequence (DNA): TGTGCCAGCTCACCACGGGACAGGGGTAGTTTCGGCAATCAGCCTCAGCATTTT. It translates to CASSPRDRGSFGNQPQHF.

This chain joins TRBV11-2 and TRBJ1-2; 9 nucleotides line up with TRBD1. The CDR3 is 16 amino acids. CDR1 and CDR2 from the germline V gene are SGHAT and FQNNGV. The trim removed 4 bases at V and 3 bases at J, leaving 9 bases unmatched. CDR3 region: CASSSTRDRDDYGYTF. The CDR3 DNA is TGTGCCAGCAGCTCAACTAGGGACAGGGACGACTATGGCTACACCTTC.

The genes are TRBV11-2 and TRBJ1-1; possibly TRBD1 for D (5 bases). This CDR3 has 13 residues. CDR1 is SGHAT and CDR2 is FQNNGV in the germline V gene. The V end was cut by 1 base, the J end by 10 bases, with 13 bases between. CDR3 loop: CASSLAPGRGAFF. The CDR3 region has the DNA TGTGCCAGCAGCTTAGCCCCCGGAAGGGGAGCTTTCTTT.

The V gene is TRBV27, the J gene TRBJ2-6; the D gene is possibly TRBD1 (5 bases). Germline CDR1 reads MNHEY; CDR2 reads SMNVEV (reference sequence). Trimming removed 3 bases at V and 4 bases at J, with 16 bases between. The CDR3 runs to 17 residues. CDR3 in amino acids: CASSFSVTGSGANVLTF. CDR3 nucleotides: TGTGCCAGCAGTTTCTCGGTAACAGGCAGCGGGGCCAACGTCCTGACTTTC.

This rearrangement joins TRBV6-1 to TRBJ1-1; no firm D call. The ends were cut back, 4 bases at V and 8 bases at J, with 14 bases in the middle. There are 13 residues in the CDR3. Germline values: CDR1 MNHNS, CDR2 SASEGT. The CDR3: CASSVRELGEAFF. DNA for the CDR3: TGTGCCAGCAGTGTACGGGAGCTAGGGGAAGCTTTCTTT.

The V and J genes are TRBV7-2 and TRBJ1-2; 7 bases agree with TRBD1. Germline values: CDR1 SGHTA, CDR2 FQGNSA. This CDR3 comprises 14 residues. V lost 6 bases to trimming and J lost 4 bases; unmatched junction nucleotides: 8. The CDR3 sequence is CASSPGDSAYGYTF. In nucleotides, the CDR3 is TGTGCCAGCAGTCCGGGGGACAGTGCCTATGGCTACACCTTC.